Listed below are T cell receptor beta chains from one sample, sequenced in a study of blood T cell repertoires in COVID-19. Profiled with immunoSEQ multiplex PCR; TCRdb holds only in-frame clones, not every one. The data contain about 34,000 clones, more than 85% of them singletons. Sequenced: peripheral blood. The source is a human donor in a cohort sampled during active COVID-19. The CDR3 runs from the conserved cysteine through the conserved F or W. The D gene is left open where the match is weak. Clone size, where shown, is once, few, many, or a class for clones that have expanded.

clone size: .; J gene: TRBJ1-5; V gene: TRBV19; D gene: .; CDR3 DNA: TGTGCCAGTAGTATGGGGAGGGGGAATCAGCCCCAGCATTTT; CDR3 protein: CASSMGRGNQPQHF
clone size: .; J gene: TRBJ1-1; V gene: TRBV18; D gene: .; CDR3 DNA: TGTGCCAGCTCACTAACCGAGAGTTCTGAAGCTTTCTTT; CDR3 protein: CASSLTESSEAFF
clone size: .; J gene: TRBJ2-7; V gene: TRBV6-2/TRBV6-3; D gene: TRBD1; CDR3 DNA: TGTGCCAGCAGTTACAGGGGACAGGGGTCCTACGAGCAGTACTTC; CDR3 protein: CASSYRGQGSYEQYF
clone size: .; J gene: TRBJ1-2; V gene: TRBV27; D gene: .; CDR3 DNA: TGTGCCAGCAGTCTAGACAGGAACAACTATGGCTACACCTTC; CDR3 protein: CASSLDRNNYGYTF
clone size: .; J gene: TRBJ1-1; V gene: TRBV10-1; D gene: .; CDR3 DNA: TGCGCCAGCAGTGGTTGGGACAACCCTGAAGCTTTCTTT; CDR3 protein: CASSGWDNPEAFF
clone size: .; J gene: TRBJ2-1; V gene: TRBV14; D gene: .; CDR3 DNA: TGTGCCAGCAGCCTATACAATGAGCAGTTCTTC; CDR3 protein: CASSLYNEQFF
clone size: .; J gene: TRBJ2-1; V gene: TRBV12-3/TRBV12-4; D gene: .; CDR3 DNA: TGTGCCAGCAGCTCGGAGAGTTTCAATGAGCAGTTCTTC; CDR3 protein: CASSSESFNEQFF
clone size: .; J gene: TRBJ2-7; V gene: TRBV5-8; D gene: .; CDR3 DNA: TGTGCCAGCAGCTTGGATTGGACAACCTACGAGCAGTACTTC; CDR3 protein: CASSLDWTTYEQYF
clone size: once; J gene: TRBJ1-2; V gene: TRBV27; D gene: .; CDR3 DNA: TGTGCCAGCAGTTTAGACAGTAACTATGGCTACACCTTC; CDR3 protein: CASSLDSNYGYTF
clone size: .; J gene: TRBJ1-2; V gene: TRBV30; D gene: TRBD1; CDR3 DNA: TGTGCCGGACAGGGGATCTACTATGGCTACACCTTC; CDR3 protein: CAGQGIYYGYTF
clone size: .; J gene: TRBJ2-4; V gene: TRBV15; D gene: TRBD2; CDR3 DNA: TGTGCCACCAGCTCTGGGGGACTAGCGGACTTCAAAAACATTCAGTACTTC; CDR3 protein: CATSSGGLADFKNIQYF
clone size: .; J gene: TRBJ1-5; V gene: TRBV28; D gene: .; CDR3 DNA: TGTGCCAGCAGTCCACAGGGTGGGGGCAATCAGCCCCAGCATTTT; CDR3 protein: CASSPQGGGNQPQHF
clone size: .; J gene: TRBJ2-3; V gene: TRBV6-5; D gene: .; CDR3 DNA: TGTGCCAGCAGTAAATGGACTGGTGTTGATACGCAGTATTTT; CDR3 protein: CASSKWTGVDTQYF
clone size: .; J gene: TRBJ2-7; V gene: TRBV7-9; D gene: TRBD2; CDR3 DNA: TGTGCCAGCAGCAGCGGGAACAGCCACTACGAGCAGTACTTC; CDR3 protein: CASSSGNSHYEQYF
clone size: .; J gene: TRBJ2-1; V gene: TRBV29-1; D gene: TRBD2; CDR3 DNA: TGCAGCGTCGACCGGCGGGGGGCCTACAATGAGCAGTTCTTC; CDR3 protein: CSVDRRGAYNEQFF
clone size: .; J gene: TRBJ2-1; V gene: TRBV24-1; D gene: TRBD1; CDR3 DNA: TGTGCCACCAGTGTGCTGGCCTCCCAGGGGGCAGAGGGGCAGTTCTTC; CDR3 protein: CATSVLASQGAEGQFF
clone size: once; J gene: TRBJ2-7; V gene: TRBV27; D gene: TRBD2; CDR3 DNA: TGTGCCAGCAGTCCCCCTACTAGCGGGAGTTCCTACGAGCAGTACTTC; CDR3 protein: CASSPPTSGSSYEQYF
clone size: few; J gene: TRBJ1-2; V gene: TRBV6-1; D gene: .; CDR3 DNA: TGTGCCAGCAGTGATCAACGGGGCTATGGCTACACCTTC; CDR3 protein: CASSDQRGYGYTF
clone size: .; J gene: TRBJ2-7; V gene: TRBV27; D gene: .; CDR3 DNA: TGTGCCAGCAGAACTCTTCCCTACGAGCAGTACTTC; CDR3 protein: CASRTLPYEQYF
clone size: .; J gene: TRBJ1-6; V gene: TRBV9; D gene: .; CDR3 DNA: TGTGCCAGCAGCGTAGGGGAGGGATGGGGGTCACCCCTCCACTTT; CDR3 protein: CASSVGEGWGSPLHF
clone size: .; J gene: TRBJ2-3; V gene: TRBV11-2; D gene: .; CDR3 DNA: TGTGCCAGCAGCCCCTCCGGGGATACGCAGTATTTT; CDR3 protein: CASSPSGDTQYF
clone size: .; J gene: TRBJ2-3; V gene: TRBV5-1; D gene: TRBD2; CDR3 DNA: TGCGCCAGCAGCTTCACTAGCGGGAGTCTTACAGATACGCAGTATTTT; CDR3 protein: CASSFTSGSLTDTQYF
clone size: .; J gene: TRBJ2-5; V gene: TRBV6-2/TRBV6-3; D gene: TRBD1; CDR3 DNA: TGTGCCAGCAGTAACAACAGGGGTGGGACCCAGTACTTC; CDR3 protein: CASSNNRGGTQYF
clone size: .; J gene: TRBJ1-5; V gene: TRBV7-9; D gene: TRBD1; CDR3 DNA: TGTGCCAGCAGCCATGTTAACCAGGGGGGAAAGCCCCAGCATTTT; CDR3 protein: CASSHVNQGGKPQHF
clone size: .; J gene: TRBJ1-2; V gene: TRBV30; D gene: .; CDR3 DNA: TGTGCCTGGAGTGTACCATGGGAGAGGGTCTATGGCTACACCTTC; CDR3 protein: CAWSVPWERVYGYTF
clone size: once; J gene: TRBJ2-7; V gene: TRBV10-3; D gene: TRBD1; CDR3 DNA: TGTGCCATCAGTGAGACAGGGGACGGTGGTGAGCAGTACTTC; CDR3 protein: CAISETGDGGEQYF
clone size: once; J gene: TRBJ1-2; V gene: TRBV19; D gene: .; CDR3 DNA: TGTGCCAGTAGTCCCCAGGACAGTAACTATGGCTACACCTTC; CDR3 protein: CASSPQDSNYGYTF
clone size: .; J gene: TRBJ1-1; V gene: TRBV14; D gene: .; CDR3 DNA: TGTGCCAGCAGCCAAGTACTCCCCGGCAGGGAGAACACTGAAGCTTTCTTT; CDR3 protein: CASSQVLPGRENTEAFF
clone size: .; J gene: TRBJ1-1; V gene: TRBV5-5; D gene: .; CDR3 DNA: TGTGCCAGCAGCTTGTGGGGAGGGGACACTGAAGCTTTCTTT; CDR3 protein: CASSLWGGDTEAFF